The 14 T cell receptor beta chains reported below all come from one sample, sequenced in a study of T-cell reconstitution after alpha-beta-depleted transplantation in children. Preparation of the TCRbeta library was carried out with unique molecular identifiers. In TCRdb, the PCR reads were re-called with MiXCR into one record per CDR3 protein. The table shows fewer than 700,000 distinct CDR3 sequences, with under 30% occurring only once. The specimen comprised PBMCs, mostly from graft donor cells, sampled 360 days after TCRalphabeta/CD19-depleted stem cell transplant. Receptors originate from a boy under two years old who had a stem cell transplant for acute myeloid leukemia, so the T cells may come from the graft donor.

This clonotype appeared a few times. This chain uses TRBV27 with TRBJ2-5, with 7 bases matching TRBD2. This CDR3 spans 15 amino acids. After removal of 5 bases from V and 3 bases from J, the junction contained 9 bases not matched to a gene. Per the germline V gene, CDR1 is MNHEY and CDR2 is SMNVEV (reference sequence). CDR3 in DNA: TGTGCCAGCAGTCCTGGGCTAGCGGAAGAAGAGACCCAGTACTTC. Translation gives CASSPGLAEEETQYF.

This clonotype was recorded a few times. V and J are TRBV20-1 and TRBJ2-3; D is tentatively TRBD1 or TRBD2 (5 bases each). The V gene's germline CDR1 is DFQATT and CDR2 SNEGSKA (reference sequence). The length of the CDR3 is 16 residues. V lost 0 bases, J lost 4 bases, and 17 bases lay in between. Written as DNA, the CDR3 is TGCAGTGCTAGAGATCGGCCTAGCCGGGGCCCAGATACGCAGTATTTT. Protein: CSARDRPSRGPDTQYF.

In its sample, this clonotype was seen many times. This sequence joins TRBV28 and TRBJ2-5; D possibly matches TRBD1 or TRBD2 (5 bases each). The CDR3 contains 13 residues. The germline V gene has CDR1 MDHEN and CDR2 SYDVKM. V lost 4 bases, J lost 4 bases, and 10 bases lay in between. CDR3 in DNA: TGTGCCAGCAGTTCCGGGACGGGAGAGACCCAGTACTTC. Its translation is CASSSGTGETQYF.

The table lists this clonotype with many counts. J is TRBJ2-1 and V is TRBV12-3 or TRBV12-4; D is possibly TRBD1 (6 bases). V was pared by 3 bases and J by 1 base, with 10 bases between. CDR3 size: 15 residues. CDR3 DNA sequence: TGTGCCAGCAGTTTGGGACACTCATCCTACAATGAGCAGTTCTTC. As protein: CASSLGHSSYNEQFF.

This clonotype showed up many times. The chain recombines TRBV2 with TRBJ1-1; a possible D gene is TRBD1 (6 bases). Germline V gene sequence: CDR1 SNHLY, CDR2 FYNNEI. This CDR3 has 13 residues. Trimming stripped 9 bases from V and 5 bases from J, with 16 bases between. The CDR3 loop reads CASKGGAGTEAFF. The CDR3 DNA sequence: TGTGCCAGTAAGGGGGGGGCGGGGACTGAAGCTTTCTTT.

This clonotype was seen only a few times. This chain uses TRBV10-3 with TRBJ2-4, with no clear D. CDR1 and CDR2 from the germline V gene are ENHRY and SYGVKD. Deletions cut 2 bases from V and 8 bases from J, with 4 bases between. The CDR3 length is 11 residues. CDR3 in amino acids: CAISEGDIQYF. CDR3 bases: TGTGCCATCAGTGAGGGGGACATTCAGTACTTC.

The chain recombines TRBV12-3 or TRBV12-4 with TRBJ2-1; 13 bases line up with TRBD2. The CDR3 is made up of 16 amino acids. After removal of 6 bases from V and 7 bases from J, the junction contained 9 bases not matched to a gene. CDR3 protein: CASRGTSGARGNEQFF. CDR3 DNA sequence: TGTGCCAGCAGGGGGACTAGCGGGGCTCGGGGGAATGAGCAGTTCTTC.

This clonotype was observed many times. The rearrangement joins TRBV20-1 to TRBJ2-7; 9 bases line up with TRBD1. Germline-derived CDR1 and CDR2 are DFQATT and SNEGSKA (reference sequence). J gave up 6 bases and V 3 bases, and 9 bases lay outside the gene matches. The CDR3 covers 14 residues. This CDR3 is CSARTGTGSLEQYV. For the CDR3, the DNA is TGCAGTGCTAGGACCGGGACAGGGTCCCTCGAGCAGTACGTC.

The chain joins TRBV20-1 to TRBJ2-1; D gene ambiguous. CDR1 DFQATT and CDR2 SNEGSKA come from the germline V gene (reference sequence). CDR3 length equals 14 residues. V was cut by 3 bases and J by 2 bases, with 11 bases left in between. Here the CDR3 DNA reads TGCAGTGCTAGTGCAGTGTCCGCCTACAATGAGCAGTTCTTC. Translating it yields CSASAVSAYNEQFF.

This chain links TRBV29-1 with TRBJ2-3; D may match TRBD1 or TRBD2 (6 bases each). The germline CDR1 and CDR2 sequences are SQVTM and ANQGSEA. V dropped 2 bases and J dropped 7 bases, with 13 bases sitting between them. CDR3 size: 13 residues. In DNA form, the CDR3 reads TGCAGCGTTGAATACGTGGGGGGCCATACGCAGTATTTT. Residues: CSVEYVGGHTQYF.

This clonotype appeared many times. The chain has TRBV5-1 and TRBJ2-5; D unresolved. The germline V gene has CDR1 SGHRS and CDR2 YFSETQ. The V and J ends lost 0 bases and 3 bases respectively, with 12 bases between them. There are 15 residues in the CDR3. In DNA, the CDR3 is TGCGCCAGCAGCTTGGTAGTACAGATGAAAGAGACCCAGTACTTC. Its translation: CASSLVVQMKETQYF. Based on the CDR3 plus reference TRBV5-1 and TRBJ2-5, the full variable domain is KAGVTQTPRYLIKTRGQQVTLSCSPISGHRSVSWYQQTPGQGLQFLFEYFSETQRNKGNFPGRFSGRQFSNSRSEMNVSTLELGDSALYLCASSLVVQMKETQYFGPGTRLLVL.

The genes are TRBV6-1 and TRBJ1-2, with 7 bases that match TRBD1. Trimming removed 5 bases from V and 4 bases from J; junction bases left unmatched: 10. Per germline, CDR1 MNHNS and CDR2 SASEGT. This CDR3 region has 15 residues. CDR3: CASSTPLGQRYGYTF. The CDR3 DNA sequence: TGTGCCAGCAGTACCCCCTTGGGACAGCGCTATGGCTACACCTTC.

The chain is built from TRBV25-1 and TRBJ1-1; perhaps TRBD1 as D (6 bases). This CDR3 has 13 residues. The V end lost 2 bases, the J end lost 6 bases, and 10 bases lay between the germline ends. The germline CDR1 and CDR2 sequences are MGHDK and SYGVNS. CDR3 loop: CASSEQQGPEAFF. DNA of the CDR3: TGTGCCAGCAGTGAACAACAGGGCCCTGAAGCTTTCTTT.

V is TRBV19 and J is TRBJ2-3, with no clear D. The CDR3 spans 15 residues. The V end lost 3 bases, the J end lost 2 bases, and 12 bases lay between the germline ends. Germline-derived CDR1 and CDR2 are LNHDA and SQIVND (reference sequence). The CDR3 reads CASSIRGPSTDTQYF. Written as DNA, the CDR3 is TGTGCCAGTAGTATCAGAGGACCCTCCACAGATACGCAGTATTTT.